Listed here are 27 T cell receptor beta chains from one sample, sequenced in a study of cytomegalovirus exposure and HLA in healthy donors (dated by TCRdb to 2017 to 2019). Library method: the immunoSEQ multiplex PCR assay. The multiplex PCR relied on a mix of 60 forward primers for TCR Vbeta segments and 13 reverse primers for TCR Jbeta segments. Here the immuneACCESS table is served through TCRdb, limited to in-frame sequences with V and J called. Missing clones are a known gap in these copies; in checked studies unresolved V genes cover under half, and the rest lacks a known reason. The sample profile shows roughly 150,000 clones; roughly 80% of them were found once. The ten largest clonotypes hold roughly 4.5% of the sample. Input material: PBMCs. The receptor source for this set is a man aged 50 or older in good health and CMV-seropositive.

The chain uses TRBV11-2 and TRBJ2-5; D is uncertain. CDR1 is SGHAT, CDR2 FQNNGV, per germline. V was cut by 2 bases and J by 5 bases, with 12 bases left in between. The CDR3 covers 14 residues. The CDR3 is CASSLKEFGETQYF. The CDR3, as DNA: TGTGCCAGCAGCTTAAAGGAGTTCGGGGAGACCCAGTACTTC.

The J gene is TRBJ2-1, the V gene TRBV18; TRBD1 matches at 8 bases. This CDR3 spans 15 amino acids. V shed 0 bases and J 12 bases; nucleotides not matched to a gene: 10. Germline V gives CDR1 KGHSH, CDR2 LQKENI. The CDR3: CASSPPSTGVGLQFF. CDR3 bases: TGTGCCAGCTCACCACCATCGACAGGGGTAGGATTGCAGTTCTTC.

The gene calls are TRBV14 and TRBJ2-1; 9 bases agree with TRBD2. With V trimmed by 2 bases and J by 5 bases, 13 bases remained unmatched. The CDR3 extends over 18 amino acids. CDR1 and CDR2 from the germline V gene are SGHDN and FVKESK. CDR3 DNA: TGTGCCAGCAGCCAAAACCGGCGGCGGGAGGGCCGGCACAATGAGCAGTTCTTC. This encodes CASSQNRRREGRHNEQFF.

The table lists this clone with a few counts. This CDR3 reads CASSVVVQPNTEAFF. CDR3 coding DNA: TGTGCCAGCAGCGTAGTAGTACAGCCGAACACTGAAGCTTTCTTT. The rearrangement uses TRBV9 and TRBJ1-1; unclear D gene. The germline V and J ends were trimmed by 0 bases and 1 base, with 10 bases remaining between them. The CDR3 runs 15 residues. Germline V gene data show CDR1 as SGDLS and CDR2 as YYNGEE.

J is TRBJ2-2 and V is TRBV30; the match to TRBD2 covers 10 bases. CDR3 length equals 16 residues. Trimming removed 0 bases from V and 7 bases from J; junction bases left unmatched: 8. Germline V gives CDR1 GTSNPN, CDR2 SVGIG (reference sequence). Here the CDR3 DNA reads TGTGCCTGGAGTGTACCTAGCGGGAGATACGGCGGGGAGCTGTTTTTT. Its translation is CAWSVPSGRYGGELFF.

V and J are TRBV23-1 and TRBJ2-7; 11 nucleotides match TRBD1. TRBV23-1 is flagged as an ORF with uncertain function. Trimming took 3 bases from V and 6 from J; bases not matched to a gene: 19. The CDR3 is 19 residues long. DNA of the CDR3: TGCGCCAGCAGTCATCCCGGACAGGGGGCGTCTAGCTTTCCCCTCGAGCAGTACTTC. Encoded protein: CASSHPGQGASSFPLEQYF.

The rearrangement joins TRBV4-3 to TRBJ2-4; 8 bases map to TRBD2. This CDR3 spans 15 amino acids. CDR1 LGHNA and CDR2 YSLEER come from the germline V gene. V trimming: 4 bases; J trimming: 7 bases; junction bases outside the gene matches: 9. This CDR3 reads CASSRRGGGENIQYF. CDR3 DNA: TGCGCCAGCAGCCGACGGGGGGGCGGTGAGAACATTCAGTACTTC.

A few counts support this clone. The J gene is TRBJ2-1, the V gene TRBV9, with TRBD1 as a possible D gene (6 bases). The CDR3 is 15 residues long. V lost 0 bases and J lost 2, with 9 bases in between. The germline CDR1 and CDR2 sequences are SGDLS and YYNGEE. The DNA of the CDR3 is TGTGCCAGCAGCGTAGAGGGGGTAACCTACAATGAGCAGTTCTTC. Translated, it gives CASSVEGVTYNEQFF.

The J gene is TRBJ1-4, the V gene TRBV7-9; D is perhaps TRBD1 (5 bases). This CDR3 contains 14 residues. V lost 3 bases, J lost 8 bases, and 13 bases lay in between. CDR1 SEHNR and CDR2 FQNEAQ come from the germline V gene (reference sequence). CDR3 protein: CASSFRRGREKLFF. The CDR3 bases are TGTGCCAGCAGCTTCCGGAGGGGCCGGGAAAAACTGTTTTTT.

This sequence joins TRBV27 and TRBJ2-7; 7 bases line up with TRBD2. This CDR3 comprises 15 residues. Germline CDR1 reads MNHEY; CDR2 reads SMNVEV (reference sequence). V shed 5 bases, J shed 2 bases, and the junction held 9 bases outside the gene matches. The CDR3 region has the DNA TGTGCCAGCAGTCGAGAGCGGGGACTAACCTACGAGCAGTACTTC. Translated, it gives CASSRERGLTYEQYF.

The chain's CDR3 is CASSASQGAGGYTF. The CDR3 DNA sequence: TGTGCCAGCAGCGCATCCCAGGGGGCGGGAGGCTACACCTTC. The chain recombines TRBV6-1 with TRBJ1-2; 8 bases map to TRBD1. Germline V gene data show CDR1 as MNHNS and CDR2 as SASEGT. This CDR3 has 14 amino acids. Germline trimming cut 6 bases from V and 8 bases from J; bases unmatched to any gene: 11.

The V and J genes are TRBV5-1 and TRBJ2-2; D remains ambiguous. Trimming stripped 1 base from V and 1 base from J, with 8 bases between. The germline V gene has CDR1 SGHRS and CDR2 YFSETQ. The CDR3 contains 15 residues. In nucleotides, the CDR3 is TGCGCCAGCAGCTTGTCCGCACTGAACACCGGGGAGCTGTTTTTT. This gives the protein CASSLSALNTGELFF.

The chain links TRBV10-1 to TRBJ2-7, with TRBD2 identical over 9 bases. The CDR3 consists of 15 residues. Trimming cost V 5 bases and J 0 bases; bases outside gene matches: 5. Germline assignment: CDR1 WNHNN and CDR2 SYGVQD (reference sequence). Here the CDR3 reads CASSPLAGSSYEQYF. CDR3 bases: TGCGCCAGCAGTCCTCTAGCGGGGAGCTCCTACGAGCAGTACTTC.

The chain is built from TRBV28 and TRBJ1-5; no definite D call. Germline CDR1 reads MDHEN; CDR2 reads SYDVKM. The CDR3 is 15 residues long. V was shortened by 4 bases and J by 6 bases, with 16 bases between the two germline ends. The CDR3 bases are TGTGCCAGCAGTTACCCTTCCTTGACTAGTCAGCCCCAGCATTTT. Its protein is CASSYPSLTSQPQHF.

This clone was found a few times. This chain uses TRBV5-6 with TRBJ2-1; TRBD2 might be the D (5 bases). CDR1 is SGHDT, CDR2 YYEEEE, per germline. Trimming shortened V by 3 bases and J by 0 bases, and 7 bases separated the two germline ends. The length of the CDR3 is 14 residues. For the CDR3, the DNA is TGTGCCAGCAGCTCGGGGAGCTCCTACAATGAGCAGTTCTTC. Translation gives CASSSGSSYNEQFF. Filled out from reference TRBV5-6 and TRBJ2-1, the complete variable domain reads DAGVTQSPTHLIKTRGQQVTLRCSPKSGHDTVSWYQQALGQGPQFIFQYYEEEERQRGNFPDRFSGHQFPNYSSELNVNALLLGDSALYLCASSSGSSYNEQFFGPGTRLTVL.

V usage is TRBV18 and J usage is TRBJ2-4, with D maybe TRBD2 (5 bases). The germline V and J ends were trimmed by 0 bases and 8 bases, with 11 bases remaining between them. Looked up from germline, CDR1 is KGHSH and CDR2 is LQKENI. CDR3 size: 14 residues. The CDR3 spells CASSPPPGIDIQYF. The CDR3 bases are TGTGCCAGCTCACCACCACCGGGAATAGACATTCAGTACTTC.

The CDR3: CASSSTGTGAYEQYF. The CDR3 region has the DNA TGTGCCAGCAGCTCTACCGGGACAGGAGCCTACGAGCAGTACTTC. The rearrangement links TRBV7-9 to TRBJ2-7; 8 bases align to TRBD1. Germline CDR1 and CDR2: SEHNR and FQNEAQ (reference sequence). V was pared by 4 bases and J by 2 bases, with 7 bases of the junction left unmatched. The CDR3 has 15 residues.

This chain joins TRBV6-5 and TRBJ1-3, with 7 bases fitting TRBD1. The V gene end was trimmed by 5 bases and the J gene end by 0 bases; junction bases not matched to a gene: 4. The CDR3 length is 15 residues. CDR1 and CDR2 (germline): MNHEY, SVGAGI. CDR3 coding DNA: TGTGCCAGCAGTCGCGGGACAGTCTCTGGAAACACCATATATTTT. As protein: CASSRGTVSGNTIYF.

This clone was detected only once. The chain uses TRBV19 and TRBJ1-6; D ambiguous. Germline CDR1 LNHDA, CDR2 SQIVND (reference sequence). Trimming cost V 1 base and J 4 bases, with 11 bases left between them. The CDR3 is made up of 16 amino acids. The CDR3 nucleotides read TGTGCCAGTAGTATAGGTGTGGGAGTTTATAATTCACCCCTCCACTTT. Its protein product is CASSIGVGVYNSPLHF.

This chain uses TRBV10-3 with TRBJ1-3; D is perhaps TRBD1 (5 bases). V lost 3 bases, J lost 4 bases, and 10 bases lay in between. The CDR3 totals 14 residues. Germline V gives CDR1 ENHRY, CDR2 SYGVKD. The CDR3 region has the DNA TGTGCCATCAGTGAACCCAGGGCCGGAAACACCATATATTTT. It translates to CAISEPRAGNTIYF.

The chain employs TRBV13 and TRBJ1-2; D unresolved. This CDR3 has 16 residues. Trimming removed 4 bases from V and 7 bases from J, with 22 bases in between. Germline V lookup: CDR1 PRHDT, CDR2 FYEKMQ (reference sequence). CDR3 in DNA: TGTGCCAGCAGCTCACGGAGTTTTGGGTTCCAAATTGGCTACACCTTC. The encoded protein is CASSSRSFGFQIGYTF.

This chain connects TRBV10-2 to TRBJ1-1, with 10 bases fitting TRBD1. The CDR3 loop spans 15 amino acids. V gave up 6 bases and J gave up 8 bases; unmatched junction bases: 12. CDR1 is WSHSY and CDR2 is SAAADI in the germline V gene. CDR3 sequence reads: CASRASTGGPGEAFF. The CDR3 DNA sequence: TGCGCCAGCAGAGCATCGACAGGGGGCCCGGGAGAAGCTTTCTTT.

The chain recombines TRBV20-1 with TRBJ1-1; D is uncertain. V gave up 6 bases and J gave up 5 bases, with 10 bases separating them. The CDR3 is made up of 11 amino acids. Germline-derived CDR1 and CDR2 are DFQATT and SNEGSKA (reference sequence). CDR3 in amino acids: CSAPRVTEAFF. The CDR3 DNA sequence: TGCAGTGCGCCCCGAGTAACTGAAGCTTTCTTT.

J is TRBJ2-5 and V is TRBV15; D is perhaps TRBD2 (6 bases). The V gene lost 3 bases and the J gene lost 2 bases, with 10 bases spanning the gap. The CDR3 runs 14 residues. CDR1 LNHNV and CDR2 YYDKDF come from the germline V gene (reference sequence). Written as DNA, the CDR3 is TGTGCCACCAGCAGGGGACTGAGTCAAGAGACCCAGTACTTC. This encodes CATSRGLSQETQYF. The complete variable domain, with remaining parts taken from reference TRBV15 and TRBJ2-5, reads DAMVIQNPRYQVTQFGKPVTLSCSQTLNHNVMYWYQQKSSQAPKLLFHYYDKDFNNEADTPDNFQSRRPNTSFCFLDIRSPGLGDTAMYLCATSRGLSQETQYFGPGTRLLVL.

The V call is TRBV9, the J call TRBJ2-1, with 9 bases identical to TRBD2. Germline V gene data show CDR1 as SGDLS and CDR2 as YYNGEE. The junction had 4 bases not matched to a gene; V was cut back by 0 bases and J by 9 bases. The CDR3 totals 14 residues. The CDR3 DNA is TGTGCCAGCAGCGTAGGCGGGGGGGCCGGTGAGCAGTTCTTC. Amino acids: CASSVGGGAGEQFF. The full variable domain, completed using reference TRBV9 and TRBJ2-1, is DSGVTQTPKHLITATGQRVTLRCSPRSGDLSVYWYQQSLDQGLQFLIQYYNGEERAKGNILERFSAQQFPDLHSELNLSSLELGDSALYFCASSVGGGAGEQFFGPGTRLTVL.

This clone was observed a few times. The chain joins TRBV6-1 to TRBJ2-7; 7 bases line up with TRBD2. The CDR3 loop spans 16 amino acids. The V gene's germline CDR1 is MNHNS and CDR2 SASEGT. V lost 2 bases and J lost 4; bases outside the gene matches: 11. The CDR3 nucleotides read TGTGCCAGCAGTGAACGAGGACTAGGGGCAAGGTACGAGCAGTACTTC. Amino acids: CASSERGLGARYEQYF.

The rearrangement links TRBV19 to TRBJ2-3; D ambiguous. The germline gives CDR1 LNHDA, CDR2 SQIVND (reference sequence). The CDR3 sequence is 15 residues long. V lost 3 bases and J 3 bases, leaving 13 bases between the germline ends. CDR3 bases: TGTGCCAGTAGTATTAATGTCGGTGCTACAGATACGCAGTATTTT. Translation gives CASSINVGATDTQYF.